This TCR beta chain was sequenced during a study of somatic mutations in cytotoxic T cells in rheumatoid arthritis (TCRdb year 2017). Broadly, across the study: Right after diagnosis and prior to the start of any treatment, 25 to 30 ml EDTA of peripheral blood was drawn from patients. Patient and control groups had essentially identical median ages. TCRB deep sequencing was performed for approximately 60 rheumatoid arthritis patients and approximately 20 healthy controls. The study asked whether expanded CD8+ T-cell clones in newly diagnosed, untreated rheumatoid arthritis carry somatic mutations, and used TCRB deep sequencing to characterize clonality. Some V beta antibody-stained T-cell populations were flow-sorted on a FACSAria II or Sony SH800 at nearly 100% purity, and sorted V beta1+ cells also underwent TCRB sequencing. Study-wide findings and limitations: It was unknown which antigens the expanded CD8+ clones targeted, and their absence from virus-specific databases did not exclude viral specificity. The finding that TRBV07 was slightly underrepresented in patients was left unadjusted for multiple comparisons. Several identical CD8+ TCRB sequences were found in both blood and synovial fluid, and in about an eighth of the roughly 65 patients the largest CD8+ clone exceeded 20% of CD8+ cells. Rheumatoid arthritis patients and age-matched healthy controls did not significantly differ in CD8+ T-cell clonality. An increase of CD8+ clonality with age was seen in patients (Spearman r ~ 0.46) but not in healthy controls.

Flow cytometry confirmed the purity of CD4+ and CD8+ cells that had been isolated by positive magnetic bead selection on an AutoMACS. A TCR V beta antibody panel was used in flow cytometry to screen first for clonal expansions, which were then characterized by TCRB deep sequencing of sorted CD8+ fractions. Isolation of peripheral blood mononuclear cells was done through Ficoll-Paque PLUS density gradient separation. Using Nucleospin Tissue or Tissue XS kits, DNA was extracted from CD4-enriched, CD8-enriched or PBMC samples, with quantification by a Qubit 2.0 fluorometer. The CDR3 spans 14 residues, from the cysteine through the phenylalanine. The kept DNA is CDR3 alone, 42 bases in frame from the first base. The junction shows trimming of 5 bases on V and 11 bases on J, and the gene matches do not reach 14 bases of it. The germline V gene (reference sequence) sets CDR1 to SEHNR and CDR2 to FQNEAQ.

The immunoSEQ assay was applied to genomic DNA for TCRB CDR3 sequencing. Turning to the authors' computational methods: Only a few patient CD8+ clones larger than 1% matched published virus-specific TCRB sequences when compared against them. Analyses were restricted to productive TCRB rearrangements. A clone was defined by a unique TCRB CDR3 sequence, and clonality was computed as a productive clonality index based on Shannon entropy. Repertoire overlap for a pair of samples was computed from each clone's template counts relative to total templates per sample. V-gene usage from TCRB sequencing and V-gene usage measured by flow cytometry were correlated (Spearman r of 0.6 to 0.7). The table was pulled from immuneACCESS by TCRdb, which kept in-frame rearrangements only. Such tables lose some clones; where checked, under half of the loss comes from unresolved V genes, and the rest has no known cause. For V, J and clone size, that table is used; D and trimming come from the DNA. The sample table shows more than 15,000 clones, and 65% to 85% are seen once. Clones ranked in the top ten supply around 9.3% of the sample.

Comment on this clone: Its antigen is not yet known. Nothing much larger sits one base from this clone, and base qualities are not available.

The specimen was CD8+ T cells sorted from blood. This receptor was taken from an adult with rheumatoid arthritis. The sequence joins TRBV7-9 to TRBJ2-7; 8 nucleotides in the junction match TRBD2. In nucleotide form, the sequence is TGTGCCAGCAGCCTACGATCGGCGGGGGGTCAGGAGTACTTC. Its translation reads: CASSLRSAGGQEYF. The full variable domain, with segments outside the CDR3 supplied by the reference TRBV7-9 and TRBJ2-7 proteins, appears as DTGVSQNPRHKITKRGQNVTFRCDPISEHNRLYWYRQTLGQGPEFLTYFQNEAQLEKSRLLSDRFSAERPKGSFSTLEIQRTEQGDSAMYLCASSLRSAGGQEYFGPGTRLTVT.